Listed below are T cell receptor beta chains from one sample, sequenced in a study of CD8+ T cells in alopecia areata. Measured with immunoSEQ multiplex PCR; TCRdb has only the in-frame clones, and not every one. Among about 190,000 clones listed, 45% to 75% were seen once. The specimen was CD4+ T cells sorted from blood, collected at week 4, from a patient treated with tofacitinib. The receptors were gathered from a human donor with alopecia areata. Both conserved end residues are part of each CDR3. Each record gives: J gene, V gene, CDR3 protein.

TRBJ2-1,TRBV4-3,CASSQDQVRNEQFF
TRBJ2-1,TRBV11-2,CASSPGLPFNEQFF
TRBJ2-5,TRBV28,CASSLVASETQYF
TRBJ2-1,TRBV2,CASRRGIYNEQFF
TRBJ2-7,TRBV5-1,CASSLSFGGSYEQYF
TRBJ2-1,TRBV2,CASSETWEGQFF
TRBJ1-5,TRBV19,CASSKGGQVIQPQHF
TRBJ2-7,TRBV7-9,CASSLAWSVSEQYF
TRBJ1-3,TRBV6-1,CASSGNSPGNTIYF
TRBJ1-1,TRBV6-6,CASLVNTEAFF
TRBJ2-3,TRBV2,CASGLAGGGTQYF
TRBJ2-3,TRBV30,CAWRLEASSGRVYF
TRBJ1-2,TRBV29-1,CSVGTGEAYYGYTF
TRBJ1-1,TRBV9,CASQVDIGNTEAFF
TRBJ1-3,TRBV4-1,CASSQERTESSGNTIYF
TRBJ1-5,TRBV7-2,CASSWKGNNQPQHF
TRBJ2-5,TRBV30,CAWRKAGRETQYF
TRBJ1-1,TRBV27,CASSIRGRPTEAFF
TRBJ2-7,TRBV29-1,CSVRQSSGPYEQYF
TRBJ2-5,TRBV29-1,CSVMGLSGETQYF
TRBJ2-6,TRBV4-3,CASSQERHPSGANVLTF
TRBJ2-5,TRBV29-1,CSVGALGETQYF
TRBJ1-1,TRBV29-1,CTQKKPANTEAFF
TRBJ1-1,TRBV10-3,CAISGGQPNTEAFF
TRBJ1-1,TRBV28,CASSLGSTEAFF
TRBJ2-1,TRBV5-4,CASSEPGLVNEQFF
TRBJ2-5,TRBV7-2,CASSYTVNQETQYF
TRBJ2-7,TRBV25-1,CASSVKGAASSREQYF
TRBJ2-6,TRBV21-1,CASDKGAGANVLTF
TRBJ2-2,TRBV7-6,CASSSLAPGGGRSSGELFF
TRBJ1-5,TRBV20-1,CSASTGQPQHF
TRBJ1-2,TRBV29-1,CSVEGTGAGYTF
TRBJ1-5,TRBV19,CASSGTVSSQPQHF
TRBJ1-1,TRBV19,CASSIARNTEAFF
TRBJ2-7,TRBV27,CASSQKAGGLNEQYF
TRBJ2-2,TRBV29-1,CSVGGQPGELFF
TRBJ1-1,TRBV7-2,CASSSSRNTEAFF
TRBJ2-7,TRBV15,CATSRGTGGYYEQYF
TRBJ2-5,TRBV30,CAWSQGTGRETQYF
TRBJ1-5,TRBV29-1,CSVGQGGDQPQHF
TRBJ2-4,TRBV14,CASSQEWGTSGLGIQYF
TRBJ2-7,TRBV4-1,CASSQRWGNEQYF
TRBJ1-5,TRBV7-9,CASSSDGNQPQHF
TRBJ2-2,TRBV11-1,CASTRTYLEGRLNTGELFF
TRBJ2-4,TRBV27,CASSFGPRGFQYF
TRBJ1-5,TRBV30,CAWSLAYSNQPQHF
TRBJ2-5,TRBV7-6,CASSLVVAGRRVQETQYF